This entry lists 25 T cell receptor beta chains sequenced from one sample in a study of blood T cells in healthy people across ages. A second PCR, run for roughly 7 to 11 cycles, used a sample-barcoded 5' primer plus a J-beta primer mix. A single record per CDR3 protein comes from TCRdb applying MiXCR to the 5' RACE reads. The table has almost 1 million distinct CDR3 sequences, roughly half seen once. Sequencing was done on a sample of blood. The receptors originated from a woman aged 60-75 years in good health.

This clonotype was observed a few times. The chain is built from TRBV12-3 or TRBV12-4 and TRBJ2-3; 8 nucleotides line up with TRBD1. Unmatched junction bases numbered 11, after V lost 4 bases and J lost 5 bases. The CDR3 consists of 16 residues. The CDR3 reads CASSSLRDRLKDTQYF. The CDR3 nucleotides read TGTGCCAGCAGTTCCCTCCGGGACAGGCTCAAAGATACGCAGTATTTT.

In this sample, this clonotype turned up a few times. The chain uses TRBV12-3 or TRBV12-4 and TRBJ2-3; TRBD1 aligns across 7 bases. CDR3 length equals 14 residues. J lost 9 bases, V lost 3 bases, and 9 bases had no gene match. The DNA for the CDR3 is TGTGCCAGCAGTTTCTGGCAGGGGGACGGGACGCAGTATTTT. The encoded protein is CASSFWQGDGTQYF.

Here the CDR3 DNA reads TGTGCCAGCAGTTTATACCTAGCGGGACCTGCCCGGTTTGCTCAACACACAGATACGCAGTATTTT. Its translation is CASSLYLAGPARFAQHTDTQYF. V usage is TRBV28 and J usage is TRBJ2-3, with 9 bases that match TRBD2. The V gene end was trimmed by 1 base and the J gene end by 2 bases; junction bases not matched to a gene: 22. CDR1 and CDR2 (germline): MDHEN, SYDVKM. The CDR3 contains 22 residues.

This clonotype was found many times. The chain combines TRBV29-1 with TRBJ2-3; tentatively, D is TRBD2 (6 bases). This CDR3 region has 13 residues. The germline V gene has CDR1 SQVTM and CDR2 ANQGSEA. Trimming stripped 4 bases from V and 0 bases from J, with 8 bases between. CDR3 DNA sequence: TGCAGCGTTGGCGGGACTAGCACAGATACGCAGTATTTT. Its protein product is CSVGGTSTDTQYF.

This clonotype was seen repeatedly, ten times or more. The chain couples TRBV12-3 or TRBV12-4 to TRBJ1-2; no clear D. Trimming removed 6 bases from V and 2 bases from J, with 10 bases in between. This CDR3 contains 13 residues. CDR3 loop: CASSFTANYGYTF. As DNA, the CDR3 is TGTGCCAGCAGCTTTACAGCGAACTATGGCTACACCTTC.

The V gene is TRBV14, the J gene TRBJ2-4; TRBD1 matches at 7 bases. Germline V lookup: CDR1 SGHDN, CDR2 FVKESK. The CDR3 has 18 residues. The ends lost 0 bases at V and 0 bases at J; junction bases unmatched: 8. The CDR3 sequence is CASSQEEERGLAKNIQYF. The CDR3 nucleotides are TGTGCCAGCAGCCAAGAAGAGGAGAGGGGGCTAGCCAAAAACATTCAGTACTTC.

There are a few counts of this clonotype. The V and J genes are TRBV28 and TRBJ2-7; the match to TRBD1 covers 12 bases. Germline V gene data show CDR1 as MDHEN and CDR2 as SYDVKM. V gave up 6 bases and J gave up 5 bases; unmatched junction bases: 11. The CDR3 runs 16 residues. As DNA, the CDR3 is TGTGCCAGCAGGCCACGGGGACAGGGGGCGGTCCACGAGCAGTACTTC. It specifies CASRPRGQGAVHEQYF.

The chain is built from TRBV14 and TRBJ2-1; unclear D gene. Germline V lookup: CDR1 SGHDN, CDR2 FVKESK. The CDR3 is made up of 12 amino acids. V dropped 4 bases and J dropped 9 bases, with 10 bases sitting between them. The CDR3, as DNA: TGTGCCAGCAGCCTTACCCCTCTTGAGCAGTTCTTC. Residues: CASSLTPLEQFF.

The rearrangement uses TRBV7-9 and TRBJ2-5, with D maybe TRBD2 (6 bases). Trimming pared 5 bases from V and 4 bases from J, leaving 14 bases between. The CDR3 length is 14 residues. CDR1 is SEHNR and CDR2 is FQNEAQ in the germline V gene (reference sequence). The DNA of the CDR3 is TGTGCCAGCAGCCGAACGGAGGGGCTAGAGACCCAGTACTTC. This encodes CASSRTEGLETQYF. The whole variable domain, filled in from reference TRBV7-9 and TRBJ2-5, reads DTGVSQNPRHKITKRGQNVTFRCDPISEHNRLYWYRQTLGQGPEFLTYFQNEAQLEKSRLLSDRFSAERPKGSFSTLEIQRTEQGDSAMYLCASSRTEGLETQYFGPGTRLLVL.

A word on this clonotype: One end of the junction does not line up with germline, which may come from a read error. The chain links TRBV5-1 to TRBJ2-3, with TRBD2 identical over 9 bases. CDR1 SGHRS and CDR2 YFSETQ come from the germline V gene. The CDR3 is made up of 17 amino acids. CDR3 in amino acids: CASGLGGRAVGTDTQYF. The CDR3 nucleotides are TGCGCCAGCGGCTTAGGCGGGAGGGCCGTAGGAACAGATACGCAGTATTTT.

The sample holds a few counts of this clonotype. The CDR3 DNA sequence: TGTGCCAGCAAAGAGGGGGACACTGAAGCTTTCTTT. Translated, it gives CASKEGDTEAFF. The chain carries TRBV28 and TRBJ1-1; TRBD1 might be the D (6 bases). Between the trimmed V and J ends, which lost 7 bases and 3 bases, there was a span of 9 bases. CDR3 length: 12 residues. Germline V CDR1 and CDR2: MDHEN, SYDVKM. Together with reference TRBV28 and TRBJ1-1, the CDR3 gives the full variable domain: DVKVTQSSRYLVKRTGEKVFLECVQDMDHENMFWYRQDPGLGLRLIYFSYDVKMKEKGDIPEGYSVSREKKERFSLILESASTNQTSMYLCASKEGDTEAFFGQGTRLTVV.

The table lists this clonotype with a few counts. The V gene is TRBV5-1, the J gene TRBJ2-4; D might be TRBD1 (6 bases). With the DNA end fitting TRBJ2-7 better, the J assignment may be wrong. The CDR3 contains 13 residues. From germline, CDR1 is SGHRS and CDR2 YFSETQ. CDR3 loop: CASSPGHYYEQYF. The DNA for the CDR3 is TGCGCCAGCAGCCCGGGACACTATTACGAGCAGTACTTC.

As for this clonotype: At one end the junction does not follow the germline gene, possibly because of a read error. This rearrangement joins TRBV15 to TRBJ1-5, with D unclear. CDR1 and CDR2 from the germline V gene are LNHNV and YYDKDF (reference sequence). The CDR3 spans 15 residues. The DNA of the CDR3 is TGTGCCACCAGCAGAGATTCAGGCGGATATCAGCCCCGGCATTTT. This encodes CATSRDSGGYQPRHF.

This chain connects TRBV7-9 to TRBJ2-1; D uncertain. The ends were cut back, 3 bases at V and 12 bases at J, with 12 bases in the middle. This CDR3 has 12 amino acids. Per germline, CDR1 SEHNR and CDR2 FQNEAQ (reference sequence). The CDR3 bases are TGTGCCAGCAGCTTGGGAAATATTAGGCAGTTCTTC. Protein sequence: CASSLGNIRQFF.

The chain joins TRBV6-2 or TRBV6-3 to TRBJ2-2; 11 bases map to TRBD2. Trimming removed 6 bases from V and 7 bases from J; junction bases left unmatched: 13. Germline V lookup: CDR1 MNHEY, CDR2 SVGEGT. This CDR3 has 17 residues. This CDR3 is CASRETTSGKTGGELFF. DNA for the CDR3: TGTGCCAGCAGAGAGACGACTAGCGGGAAGACGGGCGGGGAGCTGTTTTTT.

The chain has TRBV7-2 and TRBJ1-5, with 7 positions matching TRBD1. Germline trimming cut 6 bases from V and 1 base from J; bases unmatched to any gene: 9. Germline V gives CDR1 SGHTA, CDR2 FQGNSA. The CDR3 sequence is 16 residues long. Here the CDR3 DNA reads TGTGCCAGCAGTTCCCCCGGCAGGGGGAGCAATCAGCCCCAGCATTTT. It is translated as CASSSPGRGSNQPQHF.

This chain joins TRBV12-3 or TRBV12-4 and TRBJ1-4, with 8 positions matching TRBD1. V was clipped by 2 bases and J by 3 bases; unmatched bases: 8. The CDR3 totals 17 residues. Here the CDR3 reads CASSLFRQGSPNEKLFF. The CDR3 DNA is TGTGCCAGCAGTTTATTTCGACAGGGGTCCCCTAATGAAAAACTGTTTTTT.

This clonotype was seen a few times. V gene TRBV6-1 combines with J gene TRBJ2-3; D unclear. CDR1 and CDR2 (germline): MNHNS, SASEGT. The CDR3 contains 13 residues. Trimming took 4 bases from V and 8 from J, leaving 13 bases between them. The DNA for the CDR3 is TGTGCCAGCAGTGTTGACGGTTCGGGTACGCAGTATTTT. Residues: CASSVDGSGTQYF.

As DNA, the CDR3 is TGTGCCAGCAGCTTAGCCCGGACAGCCAATGAGCAGTTCTTC. It yields the protein CASSLARTANEQFF. This sequence joins TRBV7-6 and TRBJ2-1, with D possibly being TRBD1 (6 bases). The CDR3 covers 14 residues. From germline, CDR1 is SGHVS and CDR2 FNYEAQ. V lost 0 bases and J lost 6, with 9 bases in between.

This clonotype was found once. The chain joins TRBV9 to TRBJ2-3; 10 bases align to TRBD2. V shed 0 bases, J shed 6 bases, and the junction held 13 bases outside the gene matches. This CDR3 has 18 amino acids. CDR1 is SGDLS and CDR2 is YYNGEE in the germline V gene. CDR3 loop: CASSVAIRPSGRGDTQYF. Written as DNA, the CDR3 is TGTGCCAGCAGCGTAGCCATCCGACCTAGCGGGAGAGGCGATACGCAGTATTTT. Based on the CDR3 plus reference TRBV9 and TRBJ2-3, the full variable domain is DSGVTQTPKHLITATGQRVTLRCSPRSGDLSVYWYQQSLDQGLQFLIQYYNGEERAKGNILERFSAQQFPDLHSELNLSSLELGDSALYFCASSVAIRPSGRGDTQYFGPGTRLTVL.

This clonotype came up once. The rearrangement uses TRBV7-9 and TRBJ2-3; the match to TRBD2 covers 10 bases. The CDR3 is made up of 16 amino acids. CDR1 and CDR2 (germline): SEHNR, FQNEAQ (reference sequence). V dropped 2 bases and J dropped 5; count of bases not matched to a gene: 7. The CDR3 spells CASSLFLAGAIDTQYF. CDR3 nucleotides: TGTGCCAGCAGCTTATTTCTAGCGGGAGCAATAGATACGCAGTATTTT. The full variable domain, in which reference TRBV7-9 and TRBJ2-3 provide the parts outside the CDR3, is DTGVSQNPRHKITKRGQNVTFRCDPISEHNRLYWYRQTLGQGPEFLTYFQNEAQLEKSRLLSDRFSAERPKGSFSTLEIQRTEQGDSAMYLCASSLFLAGAIDTQYFGPGTRLTVL.

This clonotype was picked up one time. The chain is built from TRBV3-1 and TRBJ2-3; the match to TRBD2 covers 10 bases. With V trimmed by 4 bases and J by 1 base, 11 bases remained unmatched. Looked up from germline, CDR1 is LGHDT and CDR2 is YNNKEL (reference sequence). This CDR3 region has 18 residues. The CDR3 loop reads CASSPRVAGGTGTDTQYF. The CDR3 nucleotides are TGTGCCAGCAGCCCTCGGGTAGCGGGAGGTACGGGCACAGATACGCAGTATTTT.

The chain couples TRBV7-2 to TRBJ2-4; tentatively, D is TRBD1 or TRBD2 (6 bases each). The J call may not be correct, given that the DNA end is closer to TRBJ2-7. Germline CDR1 reads SGHTA; CDR2 reads FQGNSA. There are 16 residues in the CDR3. The CDR3 DNA sequence: TGTGCCAGCAGCTTAGTGGTCGGGGGCGGTTTCTCCGAGCAGTACTTC. Its protein is CASSLVVGGGFSEQYF.

The chain joins TRBV27 to TRBJ1-4; 7 nucleotides agree with TRBD1. CDR3 length: 15 amino acids. Germline-derived CDR1 and CDR2 are MNHEY and SMNVEV (reference sequence). With 4 bases clipped from V and 8 bases from J, the junction kept 10 bases outside the gene matches. The CDR3 sequence: CASSWAGTEDEKLFF. The CDR3 DNA is TGTGCCAGCAGTTGGGCCGGGACAGAGGACGAAAAACTGTTTTTT.

This chain connects TRBV25-1 to TRBJ2-1, with D hard to call. Germline CDR1 MGHDK, CDR2 SYGVNS. The CDR3 runs to 15 residues. Trimming left V 2 bases short and J 6 bases short, with 14 bases between. CDR3 loop: CASSEATLHLNEQFF. The CDR3 bases are TGTGCCAGCAGTGAAGCTACCTTGCACCTCAATGAGCAGTTCTTC.